These T cell receptor beta chains were read from a single sample in a study of blood T cell repertoires in COVID-19. Profiled with immunoSEQ multiplex PCR; TCRdb holds only in-frame clones, not every one. The sample consists of some 310,000 clones, nearly 90% of them appearing once. The sequenced sample consisted of PBMCs or T cells enriched from blood (not recorded which). These receptors came from a woman aged 30 to 39 who had recovered from COVID-19. The CDR3 runs from the conserved cysteine through the conserved F or W. Each record gives: D gene, J gene, V gene, clone size, CDR3 protein, CDR3 DNA. A D gene is named only where the DNA matches it firmly. Size is stated for part of the rows, as once, few or many counts, or as a class when the clone is expanded.

>.|TRBJ2-1|TRBV18|.
CASSPNSRGEQFF
TGTGCCAGCTCACCTAATTCGAGAGGGGAGCAGTTCTTC
>.|TRBJ1-1|TRBV7-9|.
CASSLSIGSGNTEAFF
TGTGCCAGCAGCTTAAGTATCGGCAGCGGAAACACTGAAGCTTTCTTT
>.|TRBJ2-1|TRBV30|once
CAWRGGFTPVASEQFF
TGTGCCTGGAGGGGGGGTTTTACACCAGTCGCCTCTGAGCAGTTCTTC
>.|TRBJ2-3|TRBV4-1|.
CASSTGGRSTDTQYF
TGCGCCAGCAGTACCGGGGGTCGGAGCACAGATACGCAGTATTTT
>.|TRBJ2-7|TRBV23-1|.
CASSPSYEQYF
TGCGCCAGCAGTCCGAGCTACGAGCAGTACTTC
>.|TRBJ1-1|TRBV28|.
CASSLGPQGAFF
TGTGCCAGCAGTTTAGGGCCGCAGGGAGCTTTCTTT
>.|TRBJ1-2|TRBV5-1|once
CASSLKGHLPNYGYTF
TGCGCCAGCAGCTTGAAGGGACACCTCCCTAACTATGGCTACACCTTC
>.|TRBJ2-7|TRBV6-5|.
CASSPGIYEQYF
TGTGCCAGCAGCCCGGGGATCTACGAGCAGTACTTC
>TRBD2|TRBJ2-1|TRBV19|.
CASSAPYLAGGPNEQFF
TGTGCCAGTAGTGCACCCTATCTAGCGGGAGGGCCCAATGAGCAGTTCTTC
>TRBD2|TRBJ2-3|TRBV5-4|.
CASRPGLAGTDTQYF
TGTGCCAGCAGACCCGGACTAGCGGGCACAGATACGCAGTATTTT
>TRBD1|TRBJ2-1|TRBV11-2|.
CASRSPGQGRNEQFF
TGTGCCAGCAGGTCACCGGGACAGGGACGCAATGAGCAGTTCTTC
>.|TRBJ2-7|TRBV6-5|.
CASLSYSGGYYEQYF
TGTGCCAGCCTCTCTTATTCCGGAGGGTACTACGAGCAGTACTTC
>.|TRBJ2-7|TRBV7-9|.
CASSLGDTEQYF
TGTGCCAGCAGCTTAGGGGACACCGAGCAGTACTTC
>TRBD1|TRBJ1-1|TRBV29-1|once
CSVEGIQGAAAFF
TGCAGCGTTGAAGGGATACAGGGGGCGGCGGCTTTCTTT
>.|TRBJ1-3|TRBV6-5|.
CASSYSRVSSGNTIYF
TGTGCCAGCAGTTACTCCCGCGTGAGCTCTGGAAACACCATATATTTT
>.|TRBJ2-7|TRBV10-3|once
CAISDQMKSYEQYF
TGTGCCATCAGTGACCAAATGAAGAGCTACGAGCAGTACTTC
>.|TRBJ2-7|TRBV2|.
CASSEAGFPIEQYF
TGTGCCAGCAGTGAGGCAGGGTTCCCGATAGAGCAGTACTTC
>.|TRBJ1-2|TRBV3-1/TRBV3-2|once
CASSPLIPGLRYGYTF
TGTGCCAGCAGCCCGCTGATACCGGGACTGAGATATGGCTACACCTTC
>.|TRBJ2-7|TRBV29-1|.
CSVESRLNSYEQYF
TGCAGCGTTGAGTCCCGACTCAACTCCTACGAGCAGTACTTC
>.|TRBJ2-1|TRBV7-2|.
CASSLGNTGEQFF
TGTGCCAGCAGCTTAGGGAATACAGGTGAGCAGTTCTTC
>.|TRBJ2-7|TRBV6-5|once
CASSYSAVSYEQYF
TGTGCCAGCAGTTACTCAGCGGTTAGCTACGAGCAGTACTTC
>.|TRBJ2-1|TRBV20-1|.
CSVESYNEQFF
TGCAGTGTAGAGAGCTACAATGAGCAGTTCTTC
>TRBD2|TRBJ2-3|TRBV4-2|.
CASSHTQASGTDTQYF
TGTGCCAGCAGCCACACCCAGGCTAGCGGAACAGATACGCAGTATTTT
>TRBD1|TRBJ1-5|TRBV30|.
CAWSLDRTRNQPQHF
TGTGCCTGGAGTCTGGACAGGACAAGAAATCAGCCCCAGCATTTT
>.|TRBJ2-3|TRBV5-1|.
CASSPMRISTDTQYF
TGCGCCAGCAGCCCGATGAGGATTTCCACAGATACGCAGTATTTT
>TRBD2|TRBJ2-1|TRBV29-1|.
CSGGSASGKYNEQFF
TGCAGCGGGGGGTCGGCTAGCGGGAAGTACAATGAGCAGTTCTTC
>.|TRBJ1-2|TRBV7-2|.
CASSLATQGFFGYTF
TGTGCCAGCAGCTTAGCGACACAGGGATTCTTCGGCTACACCTTC
>.|TRBJ2-1|TRBV13|.
CASSRGLSSYNEQFF
TGTGCCAGCAGCCGAGGCCTCAGCTCCTACAATGAGCAGTTCTTC
>.|TRBJ1-6|TRBV28|.
CASSFWVRVDSPLHF
TGTGCCAGCAGTTTTTGGGTCAGGGTGGATTCACCCCTCCACTTT
>.|TRBJ2-7|TRBV7-9|.
CASSPRGQGENEQYF
TGTGCCAGCAGCCCACGGGGGCAGGGGGAGAACGAGCAGTACTTC
>.|TRBJ1-6|TRBV18|.
CASSPQSGGNSPLHF
TGTGCCAGCTCACCACAGTCGGGGGGGAATTCACCCCTCCACTTT
>TRBD1|TRBJ2-1|TRBV3-1/TRBV3-2|.
CASNIGGQSYNEQFF
TGTGCCAGCAACATAGGGGGACAGTCCTACAATGAGCAGTTCTTC
>.|TRBJ1-4|TRBV19|.
CASSMRSGLREKLFF
TGTGCCAGTAGTATGAGATCAGGTCTTCGCGAAAAACTGTTTTTT
>.|TRBJ2-7|TRBV28|.
CASGTGSYEQYF
TGTGCCAGCGGCACAGGGTCCTACGAGCAGTACTTC
>.|TRBJ2-7|TRBV28|.
CASSLQRRGYEQYF
TGTGCCAGCAGTCTCCAGCGACGAGGCTACGAGCAGTACTTC
>TRBD2|TRBJ2-1|TRBV28|.
CASSLWTSGVDEQFF
TGTGCCAGCAGTTTATGGACTAGCGGGGTCGATGAGCAGTTCTTC
>.|TRBJ1-5|TRBV7-8|.
CASSLARQVNQPQHF
TGTGCCAGCAGCTTAGCACGACAGGTCAATCAGCCCCAGCATTTT
>.|TRBJ1-5|TRBV19|.
CASSIPTGQTYSNQPQHF
TGTGCCAGTAGTATACCTACAGGGCAGACTTATAGCAATCAGCCCCAGCATTTT
>.|TRBJ1-4|TRBV2|.
CASKPGLGAYEKLFF
TGTGCCAGCAAACCGGGTTTAGGGGCCTATGAAAAACTGTTTTTT
>.|TRBJ2-7|TRBV5-4|.
CASSLDTYEQYF
TGTGCCAGCAGCTTGGATACCTACGAGCAGTACTTC
>TRBD2|TRBJ2-7|TRBV19|.
CASSILGLEYEQYF
TGTGCCAGTAGTATCCTCGGACTAGAATACGAGCAGTACTTC
>TRBD2|TRBJ2-1|TRBV6-2/TRBV6-3|.
CASSPGLAGPWEQFF
TGTGCCAGCAGCCCCGGACTAGCGGGACCCTGGGAGCAGTTCTTC
>TRBD1|TRBJ1-5|TRBV3-1/TRBV3-2|.
CASSQVGGSNQPQHF
TGTGCCAGCAGCCAAGTAGGGGGCAGCAATCAGCCCCAGCATTTT
>TRBD1|TRBJ1-4|TRBV7-9|few
CASSNPRQGVFATNEKLFF
TGTGCCAGCAGCAACCCCAGGCAGGGGGTATTTGCAACTAATGAAAAACTGTTTTTT
>.|TRBJ2-7|TRBV19|.
CASSISGSSYEQYF
TGTGCCAGTAGTATTTCGGGAAGCTCCTACGAGCAGTACTTC
>TRBD2|TRBJ2-1|TRBV4-1|.
CASSPAGGGSDEQFF
TGCGCCAGCAGCCCCGCGGGAGGGGGTTCGGATGAGCAGTTCTTC
>.|TRBJ1-5|TRBV28|.
CASAKGQTLEPQHF
TGTGCCAGCGCTAAGGGGCAGACCTTGGAACCCCAGCATTTT
>.|TRBJ1-2|TRBV14|.
CASSQGQTYGYTF
TGTGCCAGCAGCCAAGGACAAACTTATGGCTACACCTTC
>TRBD1|TRBJ1-4|TRBV2|.
CASSGLTGGNEKLFF
TGTGCCAGCAGTGGTCTGACAGGGGGGAATGAAAAACTGTTTTTT
>TRBD1|TRBJ2-1|TRBV12-5|.
CASGPTGYNEQFF
TGTGCTAGTGGTCCGACAGGGTACAATGAGCAGTTCTTC
>.|TRBJ1-1|TRBV7-9|once
CASSRGGRVTVEAFF
TGTGCCAGCAGCAGGGGAGGCAGGGTGACTGTGGAAGCTTTCTTT
>.|TRBJ2-7|TRBV18|.
CASSPGEVRSYEQYF
TGTGCCAGCTCACCCGGAGAGGTACGCTCCTACGAGCAGTACTTC
>.|TRBJ1-5|TRBV15|.
CATSRRMRGGHHQPQHF
TGTGCCACCAGCAGAAGAATGCGGGGAGGACACCATCAGCCCCAGCATTTT
>TRBD1|TRBJ2-7|TRBV20-1|few
CSASPGQGYEQYF
TGCAGTGCTAGTCCAGGACAGGGTTACGAGCAGTACTTC
>TRBD2|TRBJ2-3|TRBV7-3|.
CASRSPGLAGGPDTDTQYF
TGTGCCAGCAGGTCACCGGGACTAGCGGGAGGGCCGGACACAGATACGCAGTATTTT